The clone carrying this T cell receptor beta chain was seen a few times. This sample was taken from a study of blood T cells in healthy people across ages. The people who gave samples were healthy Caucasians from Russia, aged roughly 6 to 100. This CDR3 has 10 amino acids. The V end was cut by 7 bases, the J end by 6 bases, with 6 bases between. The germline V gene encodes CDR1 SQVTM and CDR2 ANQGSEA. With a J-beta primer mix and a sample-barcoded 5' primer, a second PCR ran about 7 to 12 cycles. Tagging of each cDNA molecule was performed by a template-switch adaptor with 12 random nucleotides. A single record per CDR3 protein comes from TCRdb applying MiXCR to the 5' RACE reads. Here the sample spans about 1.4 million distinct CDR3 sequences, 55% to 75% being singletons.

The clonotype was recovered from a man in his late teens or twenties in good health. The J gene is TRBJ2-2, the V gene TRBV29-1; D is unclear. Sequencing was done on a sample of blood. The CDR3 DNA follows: TGCAGCGCCGTCTCCGGGGAGCTGTTTTTT. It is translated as CSAVSGELFF.